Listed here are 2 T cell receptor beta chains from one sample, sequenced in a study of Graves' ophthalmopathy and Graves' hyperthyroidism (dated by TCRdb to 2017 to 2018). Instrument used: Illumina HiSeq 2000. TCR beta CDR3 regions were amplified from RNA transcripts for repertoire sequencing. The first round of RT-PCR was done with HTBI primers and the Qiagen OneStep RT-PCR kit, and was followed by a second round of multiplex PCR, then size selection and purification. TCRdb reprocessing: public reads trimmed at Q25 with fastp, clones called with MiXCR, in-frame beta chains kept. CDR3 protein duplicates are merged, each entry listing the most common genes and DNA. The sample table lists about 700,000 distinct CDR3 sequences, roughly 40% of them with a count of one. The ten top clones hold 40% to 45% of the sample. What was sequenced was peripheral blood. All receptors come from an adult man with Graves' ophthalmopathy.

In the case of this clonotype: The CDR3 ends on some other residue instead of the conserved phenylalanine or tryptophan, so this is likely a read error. The DNA of the CDR3 is TGTGCCAGCAGCCAAGCCGGGGGCAGCTATGGCTACACCATC. Its translation is CASSQAGGSYGYTI. The gene calls are TRBV14 and TRBJ1-2, with TRBD1 as a possible D gene (6 bases). CDR1 and CDR2 (germline): SGHDN, FVKESK. CDR3 size: 14 residues. Trimming stripped 1 base from V and 4 bases from J, with 10 bases between.

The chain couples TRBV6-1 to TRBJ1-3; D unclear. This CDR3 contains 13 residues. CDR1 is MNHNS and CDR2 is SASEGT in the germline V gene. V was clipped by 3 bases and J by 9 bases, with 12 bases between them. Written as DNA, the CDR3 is TGTGCCAGCAGTGAGAATTATCGGGTCACCATATATTTT. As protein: CASSENYRVTIYF.